The entry below describes one T cell receptor (beta chain). As yet, its antigen is unknown. These data originate in a study of cytomegalovirus exposure and HLA in healthy donors. Study summary: Previous work identified roughly 120 million unique TCR beta sequences from approximately 190 million T cells. Findings of the study overall: V- and J-gene trimming of TCR beta was linked (in a later analysis) to a missense DCLRE1C variant. Later work showed greater clonal expansion in HLA-associated TCR beta chains than in equally common others. Common viral pathogens seemed, in a later analysis, to connect with several of the most significant clusters.

PCR involved 60 Vbeta and 13 Jbeta primers. TCRdb keeps only in-frame clones here, not all; method: immunoSEQ multiplex PCR. The sample holds 270,000 or so clones; 86% are singletons and the top ten take roughly 4%. Trimming removed 6 bases at V and 7 bases at J, with 13 bases between. CDR1 is KGHSH and CDR2 is LQKENI in the germline V gene. The CDR3 has 13 residues. The specimen sequenced was PBMCs. The receptor was isolated from a man aged 40-50 years in good health and CMV-seropositive. The chain is built from TRBV18 and TRBJ2-1; weak D call: TRBD1 (6 bases). The CDR3 bases are TGTGCCAGCTCCCAGGGACATGAGAATGAGCAGTTCTTC. Protein: CASSQGHENEQFF.